Following are 25 T cell receptor beta chains from one sample sequenced in a study of T cell repertoires in cytomegalovirus infection. TCRdb re-derived calls from the reads in MiXCR, one entry per CDR3 protein. The data contain approximately 990,000 distinct CDR3 sequences, about a third of them singletons. No antigen is known for these receptors. Sample: cultured CD8+ T cells from PBMCs, taken from culture after CMV antigen stimulation. The origin of the receptors is a human donor in good health (CMV status not recorded). Some clones in this sample may be carry-over from other donors' samples.

This clonotype was seen at least ten times. The rearrangement links TRBV7-2 to TRBJ2-7, with 7 nucleotides matching TRBD2. CDR1 SGHTA and CDR2 FQGNSA come from the germline V gene. This CDR3 is built from 15 residues. The V segment lost 4 bases and the J segment 3 bases; nucleotides outside the gene matches: 9. CDR3 loop: CASSSRSGVYYEQYV. The DNA of the CDR3 is TGTGCCAGCAGCTCAAGAAGCGGGGTGTACTACGAGCAGTACGTC.

This clonotype was seen a handful of times. The chain uses TRBV7-6 and TRBJ2-2; perhaps D is TRBD1 or TRBD2 (5 bases each). The V and J ends lost 2 bases and 6 bases respectively, with 16 bases between them. The CDR3 sequence is 16 residues long. The germline gives CDR1 SGHVS, CDR2 FNYEAQ. CDR3 in amino acids: CASSLPGPQTAGELFF. The CDR3 nucleotides read TGTGCCAGCAGCTTACCGGGACCCCAGACGGCCGGGGAGCTGTTTTTT.

With respect to this clonotype: A read error may produce the germline difference seen at one junction end. V usage is TRBV7-7 and J usage is TRBJ2-2, with D perhaps TRBD1 or TRBD2 (6 bases each). CDR3 length equals 15 residues. Germline V gene sequence: CDR1 SSHAT, CDR2 FNYEAQ (reference sequence). The CDR3 loop is CASSLLPGAVGELFF. Written as DNA, the CDR3 is TGTGCTAGCAGCTTACTGCCGGGGGCGGTCGGGGAGCTGTTTTTT.

Points on this clonotype: Possible read error: a much larger clone is one base away. This rearrangement joins TRBV12-3 or TRBV12-4 to TRBJ1-1, with D uncertain. The CDR3 runs to 12 residues. CDR3 nucleotides: TGTGCCGGCAGTCTCATTGGCGCTGAAGCTTTCTTT. The encoded protein is CAGSLIGAEAFF.

This chain uses TRBV7-9 with TRBJ2-2; D remains ambiguous. This CDR3 is 13 amino acids long. The germline V gene encodes CDR1 SEHNR and CDR2 FQNEAQ (reference sequence). Trimming pared 7 bases from V and 3 bases from J, leaving 9 bases between. The DNA of the CDR3 is TGTGCCAGCATAGATAGACACACCGGGGAGCTGTTTTTT. Its protein product is CASIDRHTGELFF.

The rearrangement links TRBV12-5 to TRBJ2-2; TRBD1 agrees at 11 bases. V was clipped by 3 bases and J by 5 bases; unmatched bases: 26. The CDR3 length is 23 residues. Germline V lookup: CDR1 LGHNT, CDR2 FRNRAP. CDR3 sequence: CASGFLLSPPGQGAILATGELFF. CDR3 bases: TGTGCTAGTGGTTTTTTACTCTCTCCACCTGGACAGGGGGCAATCCTGGCAACCGGGGAGCTGTTTTTT.

This clonotype has just a few counts. The chain couples TRBV5-1 to TRBJ2-2; D may be TRBD1 (5 bases). With 3 bases removed from V and 0 bases from J, the gap between germline ends came to 18 bases. The CDR3 is 18 amino acids. Germline CDR1 SGHRS, CDR2 YFSETQ. CDR3 sequence (DNA): TGCGCCAGCAGCTGGGGAAGACAGCTTATGTCGAACACCGGGGAGCTGTTTTTT. It codes for CASSWGRQLMSNTGELFF.

The rearrangement links TRBV4-1 to TRBJ1-1; 9 bases match TRBD1. Trimming cost V 3 bases and J 5 bases; bases outside gene matches: 7. This CDR3 region has 15 residues. The germline V gene encodes CDR1 MGHRA and CDR2 YSYEKL. CDR3 residues: CASSQDRGEVTEAFF. Here the CDR3 DNA reads TGCGCCAGCAGCCAGGACAGGGGAGAGGTTACTGAAGCTTTCTTT.

This clonotype was counted a few times. The rearrangement joins TRBV7-2 to TRBJ2-2, with TRBD1 matching 7 bases. Trimming took 6 bases from V and 3 from J; bases not matched to a gene: 4. The CDR3 covers 14 residues. In germline, CDR1 is SGHTA, CDR2 FQGNSA. CDR3 region: CASSGTEDTGELFF. For the CDR3, the DNA is TGTGCCAGCAGTGGGACAGAGGACACCGGGGAGCTGTTTTTT.

This clonotype was found a few times. The J gene is TRBJ2-5, the V gene TRBV10-3; the D is unclear. Trimming took 3 bases from V and 2 from J, leaving 10 bases between them. Germline CDR1 and CDR2: ENHRY and SYGVKD. The CDR3 covers 14 residues. CDR3 sequence reads: CAISDWIPQETQYF. CDR3 nucleotide sequence: TGTGCCATCAGTGATTGGATCCCACAAGAGACCCAGTACTTC.

This clonotype was detected many times. The chain joins TRBV19 to TRBJ2-5, with D unresolved. CDR1 is LNHDA, CDR2 SQIVND, per germline (reference sequence). Trimming took 8 bases from V and 4 from J, leaving 8 bases between them. CDR3 length: 11 residues. The chain's CDR3 is CASRQRETQYF. The CDR3 nucleotides read TGTGCCAGTCGTCAGAGAGAGACCCAGTACTTC. Looking up the rest from reference TRBV19 and TRBJ2-5 gives the full variable domain: DGGITQSPKYLFRKEGQNVTLSCEQNLNHDAMYWYRQDPGQGLRLIYYSQIVNDFQKGDIAEGYSVSREKKESFPLTVTSAQKNPTAFYLCASRQRETQYFGPGTRLLVL.

This clonotype was recorded at least ten times. The chain combines TRBV28 with TRBJ1-1; D not resolved. Trimming stripped 5 bases from V and 0 bases from J, with 10 bases between. This CDR3 region has 14 residues. Germline V lookup: CDR1 MDHEN, CDR2 SYDVKM. The CDR3 loop is CASSIYTMNTEAFF. CDR3 nucleotide sequence: TGTGCCAGCAGTATTTACACCATGAACACTGAAGCTTTCTTT.

This clonotype appeared a few times. V is TRBV6-5 and J is TRBJ1-2; the D is unclear. Trimming stripped 11 bases from V and 2 bases from J, with 9 bases between. This CDR3 is 11 amino acids long. CDR1 MNHEY and CDR2 SVGAGI come from the germline V gene. The CDR3 DNA follows: TGTGCCGGTTTGGAGAACTATGGCTACACCTTC. Translated: CAGLENYGYTF.

Points on this clonotype: This may come from a read error, since a much larger clone is one base off. This chain links TRBV6-2 or TRBV6-3 with TRBJ2-1, with D possibly being TRBD1 or TRBD2 (5 bases each). The V gene's germline CDR1 is MNHEY and CDR2 SVGEGT. The CDR3 loop spans 12 amino acids. This CDR3 is CACSWGPGEQFF. The DNA of the CDR3 is TGTGCCTGCAGTTGGGGACCTGGTGAGCAGTTCTTC.

The rearrangement links TRBV10-3 to TRBJ1-1, with 7 bases aligning to TRBD1. This CDR3 is built from 14 residues. The germline CDR1 and CDR2 sequences are ENHRY and SYGVKD. V lost 5 bases and J lost 4; bases outside the gene matches: 7. The CDR3 spells CAISSPQGGTEAFF. In DNA, the CDR3 is TGTGCCATCAGTTCACCCCAGGGGGGCACTGAAGCTTTCTTT.

J is TRBJ1-1 and V is TRBV7-9; no reliable D call. The CDR3 consists of 14 residues. V dropped 4 bases and J dropped 0 bases, with 9 bases sitting between them. Germline CDR1 reads SEHNR; CDR2 reads FQNEAQ (reference sequence). CDR3 region: CASSSARVNTEAFF. Written as DNA, the CDR3 is TGTGCCAGCAGCTCCGCGAGGGTGAACACTGAAGCTTTCTTT.

As regards this clonotype: A much larger clone is a single base away; this may be a read error. V is TRBV7-8 and J is TRBJ1-1; the D is unclear. The CDR3 spans 13 residues. Germline CDR1 reads SGHVS; CDR2 reads FQNEAQ. CDR3 loop: CVSSYRWGYEAFF. The CDR3 bases are TGTGTCAGCAGCTACCGTTGGGGATACGAAGCTTTCTTT.

In this sample, this clonotype turned up a few times. This chain connects TRBV29-1 to TRBJ2-6; 8 bases map to TRBD1. The germline V gene encodes CDR1 SQVTM and CDR2 ANQGSEA. The CDR3 totals 17 residues. V lost 5 bases, J lost 1 base, and 10 bases stayed unmatched. The CDR3 nucleotides are TGCAGCGTTTATCGTCCCGGGACAGGATCTGGGGCCAACGTCCTGACTTTC. It translates to CSVYRPGTGSGANVLTF.

This clonotype was seen a handful of times. The chain has TRBV7-9 and TRBJ2-7, with D unclear. V lost 5 bases to trimming and J lost 0 bases, with 11 bases between them. CDR1 and CDR2 from the germline V gene are SEHNR and FQNEAQ (reference sequence). The CDR3 length is 14 residues. For the CDR3, the DNA is TGTGCCAGCAGCCCCTCTTCTAGCTCCTACGAGCAGTACTTC. Protein product: CASSPSSSSYEQYF.

This clonotype has a handful of counts. The CDR3 sequence: CASSSSLQGPNYGYTF. In DNA, the CDR3 is TGCGCCAGCAGCTCATCCCTACAGGGGCCTAACTATGGCTACACCTTC. The V gene is TRBV5-1, the J gene TRBJ1-2, with 7 positions matching TRBD1. The V segment lost 3 bases and the J segment 0 bases; nucleotides outside the gene matches: 8. This CDR3 region has 16 residues. Germline CDR1 is SGHRS and CDR2 is YFSETQ.

This clonotype was detected many times. This chain connects TRBV7-2 to TRBJ1-5; D unresolved. CDR1 is SGHTA and CDR2 is FQGNSA in the germline V gene. V was clipped by 1 base and J by 4 bases, with 14 bases between them. The CDR3 contains 16 residues. CDR3 loop: CASSLDSFNPNQPQHF. In nucleotides, the CDR3 is TGTGCCAGCAGCTTAGACAGCTTTAACCCTAATCAGCCCCAGCATTTT.

The chain combines TRBV5-6 with TRBJ2-1, with 7 bases fitting TRBD2. This CDR3 comprises 15 residues. V trimming: 4 bases; J trimming: 4 bases; junction bases outside the gene matches: 8. Germline V gives CDR1 SGHDT, CDR2 YYEEEE. The DNA of the CDR3 is TGTGCCAGCAGCACGGGGTGGGGGGGTTACAATGAGCAGTTCTTC. Protein sequence: CASSTGWGGYNEQFF.

The gene calls are TRBV5-1 and TRBJ2-4; D unclear. This CDR3 is built from 16 residues. Germline V gene sequence: CDR1 SGHRS, CDR2 YFSETQ. Trimming removed 0 bases from V and 0 bases from J, with 10 bases in between. As DNA, the CDR3 is TGCGCCAGCAGCTTGGGACACCAAATAGCCAAAAACATTCAGTACTTC. Translated: CASSLGHQIAKNIQYF.

The CDR3 nucleotides read TGTGCCACCAGCAGAGCCCCCCCCAAGGGGAGCCGCCAAGAGACCCAGTACTTC. Protein: CATSRAPPKGSRQETQYF. V is TRBV15 and J is TRBJ2-5, with D possibly called TRBD1 or TRBD2 (5 bases each). V lost 1 base, J lost 1 base, and 19 bases lay in between. Germline V CDR1 and CDR2: LNHNV, YYDKDF (reference sequence). There are 18 residues in the CDR3.

The chain carries TRBV4-1 and TRBJ2-5; possibly TRBD1 for D (6 bases). Germline CDR1 and CDR2: MGHRA and YSYEKL. The V gene lost 5 bases and the J gene lost 5 bases, with 18 bases spanning the gap. This CDR3 contains 15 residues. The CDR3 nucleotides are TGCGCCAGCAGCGCGCTCCTAACAGGGCTGGAGACCCAGTACTTC. Protein product: CASSALLTGLETQYF.